This T cell receptor beta chain originates from a study of OX40 agonist ivuxolimab in advanced cancers. Looking at the study overall: The patients received agonistic anti-OX40 (CD134) antibody ivuxolimab.

Data came from immunoSEQ multiplex PCR; TCRdb stores just in-frame clones and leaves some out. This sample has 60,000 or so clones, with 80% to 95% found just once. Trimming took off 8 bases at V and 7 bases at J, with 11 bases between the two ends. Germline V gene sequence: CDR1 MNHEY, CDR2 SMNVEV (reference sequence). The CDR3 is made up of 12 amino acids. The study, taken as a whole, reports: Researchers report that CD8+ T cells had, on average, more expanded clones than CD4+. Clonal expansion was seen in CD4+ and CD8+ blood T cells by week 6 at 0.1 to 3.0 mg/kg.

As for this clone: Its antigen is as yet unknown.

V and J are TRBV27 and TRBJ2-2, with a weak D call TRBD1 (6 bases). The sequences come from CD4+ or CD8+ T cells sorted from blood, collected in a trial of the OX40 agonist ivuxolimab. The source is an adult with an advanced solid tumor such as melanoma, head and neck, liver or kidney cancer. The CDR3 loop is CASSQGIGELFF. CDR3 coding DNA: TGTGCCAGCTCACAGGGTATCGGGGAGCTGTTTTTT.